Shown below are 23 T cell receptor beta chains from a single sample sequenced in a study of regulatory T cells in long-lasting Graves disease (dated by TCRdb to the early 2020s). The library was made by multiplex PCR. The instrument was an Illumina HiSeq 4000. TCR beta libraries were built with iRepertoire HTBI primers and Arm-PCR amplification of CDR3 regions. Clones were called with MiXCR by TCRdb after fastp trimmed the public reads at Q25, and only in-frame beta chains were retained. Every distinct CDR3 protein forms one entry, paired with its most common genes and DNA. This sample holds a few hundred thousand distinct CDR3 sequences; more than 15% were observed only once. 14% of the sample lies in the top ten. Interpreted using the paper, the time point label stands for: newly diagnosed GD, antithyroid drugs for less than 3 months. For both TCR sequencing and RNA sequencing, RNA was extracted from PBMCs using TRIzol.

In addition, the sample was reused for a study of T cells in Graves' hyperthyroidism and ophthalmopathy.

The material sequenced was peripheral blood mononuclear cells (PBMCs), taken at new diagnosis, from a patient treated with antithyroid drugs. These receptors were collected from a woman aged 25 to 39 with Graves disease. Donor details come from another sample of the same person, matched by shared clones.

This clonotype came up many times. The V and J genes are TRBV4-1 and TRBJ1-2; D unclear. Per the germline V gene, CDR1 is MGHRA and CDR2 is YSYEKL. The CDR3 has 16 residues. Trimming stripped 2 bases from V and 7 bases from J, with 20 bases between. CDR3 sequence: CASSQLEGGLGSGYTF. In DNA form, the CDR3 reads TGCGCCAGCAGCCAACTTGAAGGAGGTCTTGGAAGTGGCTACACCTTC.

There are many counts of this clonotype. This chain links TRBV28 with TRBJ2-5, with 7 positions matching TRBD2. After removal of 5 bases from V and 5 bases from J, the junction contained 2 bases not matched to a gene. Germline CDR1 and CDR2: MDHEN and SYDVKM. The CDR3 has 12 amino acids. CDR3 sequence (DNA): TGTGCCAGCAGTGACGGGGGGGAGACCCAGTACTTC. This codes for CASSDGGETQYF.

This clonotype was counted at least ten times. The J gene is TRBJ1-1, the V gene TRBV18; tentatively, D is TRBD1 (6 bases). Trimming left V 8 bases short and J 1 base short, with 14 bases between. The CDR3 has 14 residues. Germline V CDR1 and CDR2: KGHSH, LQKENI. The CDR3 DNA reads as TGTGCCAGCAATACGCCAGGGGCGAACACTGAAGCTTTCTTT. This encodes CASNTPGANTEAFF.

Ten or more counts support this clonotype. Here the CDR3 DNA reads TGTGCCAGCAGCCGGGACCCAGGGAATGAAAAACTGTTTTTT. Amino acids: CASSRDPGNEKLFF. V usage is TRBV27 and J usage is TRBJ1-4, with D possibly matching TRBD1 (5 bases). V shed 6 bases and J shed 5 bases, with 13 bases lying between them. Germline V gene lookup returns CDR1 MNHEY and CDR2 SMNVEV (reference sequence). The CDR3 totals 14 residues.

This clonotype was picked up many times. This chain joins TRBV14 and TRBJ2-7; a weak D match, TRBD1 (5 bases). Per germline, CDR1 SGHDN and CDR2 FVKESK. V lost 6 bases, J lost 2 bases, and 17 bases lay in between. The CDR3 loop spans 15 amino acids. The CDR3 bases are TGTGCCAGCAGTTCCTACCAGGGTGCGGCCTACGAGCAGTACTTC. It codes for CASSSYQGAAYEQYF.

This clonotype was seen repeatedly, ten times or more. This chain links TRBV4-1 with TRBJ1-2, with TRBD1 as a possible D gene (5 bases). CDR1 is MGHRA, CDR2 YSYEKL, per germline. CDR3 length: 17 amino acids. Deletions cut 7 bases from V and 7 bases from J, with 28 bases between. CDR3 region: CASTSGSTGWFIGGYTF. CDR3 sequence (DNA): TGCGCCAGCACCTCTGGGAGTACAGGATGGTTTATCGGTGGCTACACCTTC.

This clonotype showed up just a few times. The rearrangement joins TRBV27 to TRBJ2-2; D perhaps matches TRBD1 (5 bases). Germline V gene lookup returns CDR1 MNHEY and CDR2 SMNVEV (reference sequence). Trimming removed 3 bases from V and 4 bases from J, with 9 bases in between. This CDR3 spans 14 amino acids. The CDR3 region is CASSLGPITGELFF. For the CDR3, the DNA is TGTGCCAGCAGTTTGGGGCCGATCACCGGGGAGCTGTTTTTT.

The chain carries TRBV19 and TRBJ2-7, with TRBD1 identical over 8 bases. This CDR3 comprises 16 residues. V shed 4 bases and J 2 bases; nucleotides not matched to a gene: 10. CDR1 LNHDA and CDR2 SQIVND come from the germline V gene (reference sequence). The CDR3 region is CASSTGPGQVTYEQYF. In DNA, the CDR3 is TGTGCCAGTAGTACAGGCCCGGGACAGGTTACCTACGAGCAGTACTTC.

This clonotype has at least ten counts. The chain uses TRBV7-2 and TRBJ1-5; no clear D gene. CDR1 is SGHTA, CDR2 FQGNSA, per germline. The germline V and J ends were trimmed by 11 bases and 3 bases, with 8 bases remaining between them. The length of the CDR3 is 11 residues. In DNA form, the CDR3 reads TGTGCCGTGGGCATCAATCAGCCCCAGCATTTT. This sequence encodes CAVGINQPQHF. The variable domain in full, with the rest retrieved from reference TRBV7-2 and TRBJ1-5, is GAGVSQSPSNKVTEKGKDVELRCDPISGHTALYWYRQSLGQGLEFLIYFQGNSAPDKSGLPSDRFSAERTGGSVSTLTIQRTQQEDSAVYLCAVGINQPQHFGDGTRLSIL.

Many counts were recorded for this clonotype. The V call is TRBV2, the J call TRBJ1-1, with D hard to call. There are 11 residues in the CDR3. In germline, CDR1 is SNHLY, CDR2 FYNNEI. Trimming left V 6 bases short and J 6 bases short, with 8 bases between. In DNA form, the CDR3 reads TGTGCCAGCAGAGCTTTCCCTGAAGCTTTCTTT. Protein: CASRAFPEAFF.

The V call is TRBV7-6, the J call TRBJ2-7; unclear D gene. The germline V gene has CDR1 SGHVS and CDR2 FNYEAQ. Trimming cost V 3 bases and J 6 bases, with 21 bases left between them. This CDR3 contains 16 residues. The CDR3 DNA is TGTGCCAGCAGCTTCCGCAATCCGGGTCCCGGTACCGAGCAGTACTTC. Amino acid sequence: CASSFRNPGPGTEQYF. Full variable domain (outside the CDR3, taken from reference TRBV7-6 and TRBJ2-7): GAGVSQSPRYKVTKRGQDVALRCDPISGHVSLYWYRQALGQGPEFLTYFNYEAQQDKSGLPNDRFSAERPEGSISTLTIQRTEQRDSAMYRCASSFRNPGPGTEQYFGPGTRLTVT.

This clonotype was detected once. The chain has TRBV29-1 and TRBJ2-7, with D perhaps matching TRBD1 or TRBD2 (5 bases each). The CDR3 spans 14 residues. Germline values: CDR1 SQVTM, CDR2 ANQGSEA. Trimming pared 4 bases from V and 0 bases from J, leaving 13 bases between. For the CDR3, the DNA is TGCAGCGTTGGGGACCGACACAACTCCTACGAGCAGTACTTC. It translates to CSVGDRHNSYEQYF.

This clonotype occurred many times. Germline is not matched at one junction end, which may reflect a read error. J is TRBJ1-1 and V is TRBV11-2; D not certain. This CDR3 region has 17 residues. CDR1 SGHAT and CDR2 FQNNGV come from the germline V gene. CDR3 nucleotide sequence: TGCGCCAGCAGCCCCCTCCCTCGAGGGAATTGGAACACTGAAGCTTTCTTT. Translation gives CASSPLPRGNWNTEAFF. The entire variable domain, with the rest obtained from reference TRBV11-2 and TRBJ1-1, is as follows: EAGVAQSPRYKIIEKRQSVAFWCNPISGHATLYWYQQILGQGPKLLIQFQNNGVVDDSQLPKDRFSAERLKGVDSTLKIQPAKLEDSAVYLCASSPLPRGNWNTEAFFGQGTRLTVV.

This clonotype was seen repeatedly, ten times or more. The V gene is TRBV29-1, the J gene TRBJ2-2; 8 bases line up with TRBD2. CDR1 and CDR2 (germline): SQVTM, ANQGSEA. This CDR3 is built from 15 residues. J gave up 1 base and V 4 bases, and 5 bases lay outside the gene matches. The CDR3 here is CSVVTSGRNTGELFF. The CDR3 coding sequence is TGCAGCGTTGTAACTAGCGGACGGAACACCGGGGAGCTGTTTTTT.

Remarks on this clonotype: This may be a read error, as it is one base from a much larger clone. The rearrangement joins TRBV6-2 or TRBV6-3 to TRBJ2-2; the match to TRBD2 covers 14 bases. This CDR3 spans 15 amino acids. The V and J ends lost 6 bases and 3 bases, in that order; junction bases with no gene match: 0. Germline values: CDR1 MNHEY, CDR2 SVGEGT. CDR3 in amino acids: CASRGLAGDTGELFF. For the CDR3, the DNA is TGTGCCAGCAGGGGACTAGCGGGGGACACCGGGGAGCTGTTTTTT.

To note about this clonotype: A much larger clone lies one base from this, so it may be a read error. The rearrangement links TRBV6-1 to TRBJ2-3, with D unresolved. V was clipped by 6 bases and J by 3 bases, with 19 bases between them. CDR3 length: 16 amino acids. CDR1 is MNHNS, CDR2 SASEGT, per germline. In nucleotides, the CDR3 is TGTGCCAGCAGGTCGCCGGGTTCTCGAAAAACAGATACGCAGTATTTT. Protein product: CASRSPGSRKTDTQYF.

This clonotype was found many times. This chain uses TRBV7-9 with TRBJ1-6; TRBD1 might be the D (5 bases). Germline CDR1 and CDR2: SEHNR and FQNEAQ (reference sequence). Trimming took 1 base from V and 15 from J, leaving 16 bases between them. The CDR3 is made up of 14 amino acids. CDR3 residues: CASSLGQREEVLHF. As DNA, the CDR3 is TGTGCCAGCAGCTTAGGACAGCGGGAGGAGGTCCTCCACTTT.

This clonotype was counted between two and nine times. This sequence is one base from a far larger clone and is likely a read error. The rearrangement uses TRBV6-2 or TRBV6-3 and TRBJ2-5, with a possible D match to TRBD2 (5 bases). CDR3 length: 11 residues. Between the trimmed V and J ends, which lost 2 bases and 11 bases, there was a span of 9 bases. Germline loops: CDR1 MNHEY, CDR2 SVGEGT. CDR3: CASSYGWEQYF. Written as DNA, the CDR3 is TGTGCCAGCAGTTACGGGTGGGAGCAGTACTTC.

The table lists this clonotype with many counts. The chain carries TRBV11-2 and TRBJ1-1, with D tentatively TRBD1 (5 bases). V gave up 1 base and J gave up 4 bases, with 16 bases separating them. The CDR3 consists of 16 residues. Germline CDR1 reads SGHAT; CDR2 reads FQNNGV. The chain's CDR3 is CASSLVGEVLGTEAFF. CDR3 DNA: TGTGCCAGCAGCTTAGTAGGGGAGGTGCTGGGCACTGAAGCTTTCTTT.

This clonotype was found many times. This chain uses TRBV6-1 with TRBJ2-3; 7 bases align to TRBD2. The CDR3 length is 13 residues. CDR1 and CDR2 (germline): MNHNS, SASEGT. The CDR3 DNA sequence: TGTGCTTCGGGGGGAGCAAGCACAGATACGCAGTATTTT. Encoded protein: CASGGASTDTQYF.

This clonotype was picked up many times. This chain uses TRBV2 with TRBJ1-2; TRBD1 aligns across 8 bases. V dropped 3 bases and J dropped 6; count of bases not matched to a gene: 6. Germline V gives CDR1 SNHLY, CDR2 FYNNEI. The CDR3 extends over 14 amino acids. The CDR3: CASSDRDRFNGYTF. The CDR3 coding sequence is TGTGCCAGCAGTGATCGGGACAGGTTCAATGGCTACACCTTC.

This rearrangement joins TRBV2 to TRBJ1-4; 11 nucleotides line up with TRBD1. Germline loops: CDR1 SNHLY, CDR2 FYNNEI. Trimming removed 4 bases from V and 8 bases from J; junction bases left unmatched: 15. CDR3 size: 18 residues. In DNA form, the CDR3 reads TGTGCCAGCAGTGGGACCGGGACAGGGGGTCGTCCGGGAGAAAAACTGTTTTTT. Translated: CASSGTGTGGRPGEKLFF.

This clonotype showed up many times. CDR3 region: CSARMGAPNTEAFF. DNA of the CDR3: TGCAGTGCTAGAATGGGGGCGCCCAACACTGAAGCTTTCTTT. This sequence joins TRBV20-1 and TRBJ1-1; D might be TRBD1 (6 bases). Germline CDR1 reads DFQATT; CDR2 reads SNEGSKA (reference sequence). This CDR3 region has 14 residues. V was shortened by 2 bases and J by 2 bases, with 12 bases between the two germline ends.